A selection of T cell receptor beta chains follows, all from one sample in a study of OX40 agonist ivuxolimab in advanced cancers. The method was immunoSEQ multiplex PCR; TCRdb's version includes in-frame clones alone and lacks a portion of them. The table records 20,000 to 30,000 clones, more than 65% of them present only once. The starting material was CD4+ or CD8+ T cells sorted from blood, obtained in a trial of the OX40 agonist ivuxolimab. The receptors shown here come from an adult with an advanced solid tumor such as melanoma, head and neck, liver or kidney cancer. The CDR3 runs from the conserved cysteine through the conserved F or W. The order of the fields is CDR3 DNA, CDR3 protein, D gene, J gene, clone size, V gene. A D gene is named only where the DNA matches it firmly. The size entry is marked missing in some rows and otherwise reads once, few, many or a size class.

TGTGCCAGCAGCTTAGCTTCTCTGCAGGGGGGTAGGTGGGAGCAGTACTTC	CASSLASLQGGRWEQYF	-	TRBJ2-7	-	TRBV13
TGTGCCAGCAGCTTCACGGCTAGCCCAGATACGCAGTATTTT	CASSFTASPDTQYF	-	TRBJ2-3	-	TRBV11-2
TGTGCCAGCAGCGTAGAGGGAGGGGCACGTGAAAAACTGTTTTTT	CASSVEGGAREKLFF	-	TRBJ1-4	few	TRBV9
TGCAGCGTTGAAGAAGGACTTGGGGGAGGAAATGAGCAGTTCTTC	CSVEEGLGGGNEQFF	-	TRBJ2-1	few	TRBV29-1
TGTGCCAGCAGCTTAACCGGGGGGCAAGAGACCCAGTACTTC	CASSLTGGQETQYF	TRBD2	TRBJ2-5	-	TRBV7-2
TGTGCCAGCAGTTGGGGAATGGCTAGCACAGATACGCAGTATTTT	CASSWGMASTDTQYF	-	TRBJ2-3	-	TRBV6-6
TGTGCCAGCAGCTTAGTGGATCAGCCCCAGCATTTT	CASSLVDQPQHF	-	TRBJ1-5	once	TRBV5-6
TGCGCCAGCTCCGAGGGGCCGGAGGGACTAGCGGCCTTCCGAAACTTC	CASSEGPEGLAAFRNF	TRBD2	TRBJ2-7	-	TRBV10-2
TGCGCCAGCAGCCCCCTGACTAGCGGGGGCTACAATGAGCAGTTCTTC	CASSPLTSGGYNEQFF	TRBD2	TRBJ2-1	-	TRBV4-3
TGTGCCAGCAGTCGCGGAGGCACTGAAGCTTTCTTT	CASSRGGTEAFF	-	TRBJ1-1	-	TRBV6-5
TGTGCGATACAGCTTAGTTCAGGGGGAGCCTACGAGCAGTACTTC	CAIQLSSGGAYEQYF	TRBD1	TRBJ2-7	once	TRBV7-9
TGTGCCAGCAGCTTAGGTCCCAACGAGCAGTACTTC	CASSLGPNEQYF	-	TRBJ2-7	-	TRBV11-2
TGTGCCAGCAGCGTAGGCGAGGGGCAGCCCCAGCATTTT	CASSVGEGQPQHF	-	TRBJ1-5	few	TRBV9
TGTGCCAGCAGCTTGGGCGACAGAGGATATAACTATGGCTACACCTTC	CASSLGDRGYNYGYTF	-	TRBJ1-2	-	TRBV5-4
TGTGCCAGTAGTTTAGCGGGGGGAACAGATACGCAGTATTTT	CASSLAGGTDTQYF	TRBD2	TRBJ2-3	-	TRBV19
TGTGCCAGCAGCCCCGCCTCAGGGATACCATACAATGAGCAGTTCTTC	CASSPASGIPYNEQFF	-	TRBJ2-1	-	TRBV14
TGTGCCTGGAGTGTATCTGGGGGCAATCAGCCCCAGCATTTT	CAWSVSGGNQPQHF	-	TRBJ1-5	few	TRBV30
TGTGCCAGCAGCTTAGCTGGGGCTGAGTTCACTGAAGCTTTCTTT	CASSLAGAEFTEAFF	-	TRBJ1-1	few	TRBV7-9
TGTGCCAGTAGTATAGTGGGGGACAGGGTCTATGGCTACACCTTC	CASSIVGDRVYGYTF	TRBD1	TRBJ1-2	-	TRBV19
TGTGCCAGCTCACTTCGGGCAGGGCAGCCGCCTTTAGGCGTCTACGAGCAGTACTTC	CASSLRAGQPPLGVYEQYF	-	TRBJ2-7	-	TRBV18
TGTGCCAGCAGCGATAGGGCTAGCGGGGGCGCGACAGATACGCAGTATTTT	CASSDRASGGATDTQYF	TRBD2	TRBJ2-3	-	TRBV9
TGCAGCGTTGAACGTGGCCAGTACAATGAGCAGTTCTTC	CSVERGQYNEQFF	-	TRBJ2-1	-	TRBV29-1
TGCGCCAGCAGCCAAGATTGGTCGTCAAGAAGCTCCTACGAGCAGTACTTC	CASSQDWSSRSSYEQYF	-	TRBJ2-7	-	TRBV4-3
TGTGCCAGCTCCGTGACAGGCGCCTCAGCCAAAAACATTCAGTACTTC	CASSVTGASAKNIQYF	-	TRBJ2-4	-	TRBV18
TGTGCCAGCAGTGAAGAGAGCTCCTATAATTCACCCCTCCACTTT	CASSEESSYNSPLHF	-	TRBJ1-6	-	TRBV25-1
TGTGCCAGCAGATACCGACAGAGGCCTTACAATGAGCAGTTCTTC	CASRYRQRPYNEQFF	-	TRBJ2-1	-	TRBV6-5
TGTGCCAGCAGTTACGGACAGACCTCGGGCAATGAGCAGTTCTTC	CASSYGQTSGNEQFF	-	TRBJ2-1	-	TRBV6-5
TGTGCCAGCAGCTCTATGGCCCCCTCGTCCCAAGAGACCCAGTACTTC	CASSSMAPSSQETQYF	-	TRBJ2-5	-	TRBV7-9
TGTGCCAGCAGTGGGACAGGGGGACGAGCTAACTATGGCTACACCTTC	CASSGTGGRANYGYTF	TRBD1	TRBJ1-2	few	TRBV25-1
TGTGCCAGCAGCTTAGAATATGGGGGCCCGAATGAAAAACTGTTTTTT	CASSLEYGGPNEKLFF	-	TRBJ1-4	-	TRBV7-6
TGTGCCAGCAGCTTATCGGCCATTACTAGCACAGATATGCAGTATTTT	CASSLSAITSTDMQYF	-	TRBJ2-3	-	TRBV11-2
TGTGCCAGCAGCTTACGGACCGGGGAGCTGTTTTTT	CASSLRTGELFF	-	TRBJ2-2	-	TRBV7-2
TGTGCCAGCAGCCAAGGGCGCGAGCAGTTCTTC	CASSQGREQFF	-	TRBJ2-1	-	TRBV4-2
TGTGCCAGCAGCCCGGACATCTGGGGCCTAGAGCAGTACTTC	CASSPDIWGLEQYF	-	TRBJ2-7	-	TRBV6-5
TGTGCCAGCAGCCCCATTTCGAGCGGGGGGGCCTTTGAGACCCAGTACTTC	CASSPISSGGAFETQYF	TRBD2	TRBJ2-5	-	TRBV7-9
TGCGCCAGCAGCCATCCAATAGCGGGGGATGGGGTAGATACGCAGTATTTT	CASSHPIAGDGVDTQYF	TRBD2	TRBJ2-3	-	TRBV4-1
TGCAGCGCTGGGGGCAGGGGGAGTTACGGCTACACCTTC	CSAGGRGSYGYTF	TRBD1	TRBJ1-2	-	TRBV29-1
TGTGCCACCAGCCAAACTAGCGGGGGGGCGGACGAGCAGTACTTC	CATSQTSGGADEQYF	TRBD2	TRBJ2-7	once	TRBV15
TGTGCCAGCAGCCCCCTTCCCCCAGGGATGGGGAACACCGGGGAGCTGTTTTTT	CASSPLPPGMGNTGELFF	-	TRBJ2-2	few	TRBV7-3
TGTGCCAGTAGTACAGGGATCTACGAGCAGTACTTC	CASSTGIYEQYF	-	TRBJ2-7	few	TRBV19
TGTGCCAGCAGCGTAGCGTCCCAGGGCTCCTACGAGCAGTACTTC	CASSVASQGSYEQYF	-	TRBJ2-7	-	TRBV9
TGTGCCAGCAGTGAGGAGGGTTGGGGTTACGAGCAGTACTTC	CASSEEGWGYEQYF	-	TRBJ2-7	-	TRBV2
TGTGCCAGCAGTGTCTACAGGGCTCCCATAAACAATGAGCAGTTCTTC	CASSVYRAPINNEQFF	-	TRBJ2-1	-	TRBV27
TGTGCCAGCAGTTATCTGACAGGGGTCAACGAGCAGTACTTC	CASSYLTGVNEQYF	TRBD1	TRBJ2-7	-	TRBV2
TGTGCCAGCAGCTTAACCGGGGCAATCCCCCAAGAGACCCAGTACTTC	CASSLTGAIPQETQYF	-	TRBJ2-5	-	TRBV7-6